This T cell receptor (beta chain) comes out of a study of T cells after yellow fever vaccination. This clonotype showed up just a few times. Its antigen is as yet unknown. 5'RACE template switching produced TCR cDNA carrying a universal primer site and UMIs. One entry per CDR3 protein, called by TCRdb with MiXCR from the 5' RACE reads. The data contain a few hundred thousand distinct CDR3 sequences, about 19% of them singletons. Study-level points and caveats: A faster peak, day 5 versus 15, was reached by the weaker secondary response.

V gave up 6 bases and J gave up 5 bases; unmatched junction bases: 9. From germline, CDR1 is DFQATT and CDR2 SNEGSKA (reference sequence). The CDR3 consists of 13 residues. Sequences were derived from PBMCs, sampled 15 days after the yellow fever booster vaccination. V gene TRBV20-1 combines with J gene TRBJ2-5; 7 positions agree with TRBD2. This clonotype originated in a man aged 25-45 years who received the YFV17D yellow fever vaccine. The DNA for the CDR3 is TGCAGTGCGACGGGCGGGAGTATGGAGACCCAGTACTTC. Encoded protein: CSATGGSMETQYF.